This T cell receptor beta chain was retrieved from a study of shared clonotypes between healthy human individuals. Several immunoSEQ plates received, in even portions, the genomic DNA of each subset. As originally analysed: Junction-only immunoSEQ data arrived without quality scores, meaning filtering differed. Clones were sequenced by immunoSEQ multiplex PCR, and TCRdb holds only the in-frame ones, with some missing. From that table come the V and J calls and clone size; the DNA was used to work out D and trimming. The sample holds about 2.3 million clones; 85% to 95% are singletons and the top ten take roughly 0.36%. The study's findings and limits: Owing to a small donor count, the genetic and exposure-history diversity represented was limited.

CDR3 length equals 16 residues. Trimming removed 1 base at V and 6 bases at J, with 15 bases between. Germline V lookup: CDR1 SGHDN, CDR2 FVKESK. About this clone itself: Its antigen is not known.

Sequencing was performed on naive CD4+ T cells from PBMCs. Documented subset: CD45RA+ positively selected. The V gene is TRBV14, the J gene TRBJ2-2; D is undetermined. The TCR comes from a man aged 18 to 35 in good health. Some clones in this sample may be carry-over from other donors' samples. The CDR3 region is CASSQGQTFLSGELFF. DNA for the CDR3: TGTGCCAGCAGCCAAGGCCAGACATTTCTGTCCGGGGAGCTGTTTTTT.